This T cell receptor (beta chain) stems from a study of blood T cell repertoires in COVID-19 (dated by TCRdb to the early 2020s). About the study as a whole: The collaborator samples originated in the United States, Italy and Spain and spanned the acute and convalescent phases of COVID-19. The material from the prospective study consisted of cDNA or gDNA derived from T cells, B-cell-depleted T cells, or PBMCs. The dataset comprised deeply sampled blood TCRbeta repertoires from subjects exposed to, actively infected with, or recovered from COVID-19. The repertoires were released in a freely available public database meant as a resource for research on the immune response to SARS-CoV-2. Samples were obtained from the ongoing ImmuneRACE study (first 160 participants) and from approximately 1,200 subjects provided by 6 global collaborators. Sample metadata almost always included a de-identified subject ID, COVID-19 status, age in years and sex. Where available, HLA class I and class II types were obtained from metadata supplied by the sample provider rather than from assay-based typing. General study outcomes and caveats: Clinical and demographic metadata were provided uncurated, with the amount varying by source and participant.

The germline V gene supplies CDR1 KGHSH and CDR2 LQKENI. The CDR3 holds 14 amino acids from the cysteine to the phenylalanine. The only DNA kept is the CDR3, 42 bases in frame from the first base. Trimming takes 3 bases from V and 9 bases from J, and the germline ends sit 15 bases apart. The immunoSEQ Assay, a bias-controlled multiplex PCR, was used to amplify TCRbeta CDR3 regions from genomic DNA. As for the authors' bioinformatics: Nucleated cell counts per sample were estimated from amplification of reference gene primers within the assay. To quantify the absolute abundance of each unique TCRbeta CDR3 rearrangement, sequence reads were collapsed and filtered. For each sample, productive Simpson clonality was calculated as the square root of Simpson's diversity index across productive rearrangements. TCRdb took over this immuneACCESS table, retaining in-frame rearrangements with V and J assigned. Such tables are incomplete; in checked studies, under half of the missing clones stem from an unresolved V gene, and the remainder is unexplained. The V and J calls and clone size were taken over from that table, and D and trimming were inferred from the DNA. Present in this sample are roughly 250,000 clones, around 90% of which were seen just once. Roughly 1.6% of the sample goes to the ten largest clones.

Participants in the prospective study were aged about 18 to 90 years, lived in 24 United States geographic areas, and enrolled through a virtual design. Cohort assignment in the prospective study relied on participant-reported clinical history from a screening survey and a study questionnaire. Recovered participants in ImmuneRACE Cohort 3 were defined by two consecutive negative NP/OP PCR tests, clearance by a healthcare professional, or resolution of symptoms. In the prospective study, mobile phlebotomists collected whole blood, serum and a nasopharyngeal or oropharyngeal swab from each participant. Over a roughly 2-month period, participants in the prospective study had the option of providing additional blood draws and questionnaires. Before DNA extraction, blood samples from the prospective study were shipped at room temperature or frozen. For this clone: Its specific antigen is unknown. Base qualities were left out, and no much larger clone turns up one base away.

Rearrangement joined TRBV18 to TRBJ1-5, with the D gene too uncertain to name. The TCR was taken from a woman between 50 and 59 years old who had recovered from COVID-19. Source material: PBMCs or T cells enriched from blood (not recorded which). For the CDR3, the sequence is CASSPSLTGWPQHF. The DNA is TGTGCCAGCTCACCGTCCCTCACCGGGTGGCCCCAGCATTTT.